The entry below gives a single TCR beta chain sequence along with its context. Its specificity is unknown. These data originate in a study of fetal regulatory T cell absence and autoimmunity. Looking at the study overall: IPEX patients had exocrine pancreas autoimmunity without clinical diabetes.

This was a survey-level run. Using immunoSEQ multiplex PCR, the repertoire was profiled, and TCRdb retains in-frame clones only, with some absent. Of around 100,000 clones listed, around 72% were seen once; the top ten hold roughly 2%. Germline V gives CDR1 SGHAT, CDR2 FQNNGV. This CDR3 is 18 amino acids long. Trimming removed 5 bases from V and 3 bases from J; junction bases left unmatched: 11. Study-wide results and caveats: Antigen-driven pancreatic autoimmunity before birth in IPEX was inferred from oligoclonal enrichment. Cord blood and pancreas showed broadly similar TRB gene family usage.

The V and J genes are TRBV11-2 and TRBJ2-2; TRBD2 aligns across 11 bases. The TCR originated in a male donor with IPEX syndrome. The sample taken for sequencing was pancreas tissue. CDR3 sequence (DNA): TGTGCCAGCAGCACGGCGGGGGGACTAGCGGTTTACACCGGGGAGCTGTTTTTT. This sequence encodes CASSTAGGLAVYTGELFF.